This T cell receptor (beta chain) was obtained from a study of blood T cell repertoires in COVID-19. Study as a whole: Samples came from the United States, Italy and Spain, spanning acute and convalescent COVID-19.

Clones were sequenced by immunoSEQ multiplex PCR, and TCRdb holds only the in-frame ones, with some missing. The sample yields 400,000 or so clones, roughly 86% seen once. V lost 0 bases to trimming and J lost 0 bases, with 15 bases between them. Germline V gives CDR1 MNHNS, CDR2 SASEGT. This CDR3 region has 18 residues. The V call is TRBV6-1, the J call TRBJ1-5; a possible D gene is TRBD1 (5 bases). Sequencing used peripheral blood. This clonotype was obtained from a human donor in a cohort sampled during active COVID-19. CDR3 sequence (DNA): TGTGCCAGCAGTGAAGCTGGAGGGGCAGAAAGTAGCAATCAGCCCCAGCATTTT. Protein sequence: CASSEAGGAESSNQPQHF.